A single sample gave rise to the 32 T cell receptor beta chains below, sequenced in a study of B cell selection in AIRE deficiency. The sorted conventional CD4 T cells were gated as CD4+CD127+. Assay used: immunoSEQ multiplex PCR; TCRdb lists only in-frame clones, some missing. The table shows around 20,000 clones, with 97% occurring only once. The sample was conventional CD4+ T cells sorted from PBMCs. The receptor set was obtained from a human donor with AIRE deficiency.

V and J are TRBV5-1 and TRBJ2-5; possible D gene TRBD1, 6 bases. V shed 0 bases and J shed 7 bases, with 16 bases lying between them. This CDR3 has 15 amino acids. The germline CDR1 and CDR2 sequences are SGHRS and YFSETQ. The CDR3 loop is CASSLGQGLGATQYF. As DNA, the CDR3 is TGCGCCAGCAGCTTGGGTCAGGGTCTGGGGGCGACCCAGTACTTC.

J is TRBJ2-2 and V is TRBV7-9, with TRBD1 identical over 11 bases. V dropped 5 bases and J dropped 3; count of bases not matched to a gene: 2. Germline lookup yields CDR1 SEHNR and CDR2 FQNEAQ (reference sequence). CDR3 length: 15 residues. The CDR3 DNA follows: TGTGCCAGCAGCCGGGGACAGGGGGACACCGGGGAGCTGTTTTTT. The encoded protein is CASSRGQGDTGELFF. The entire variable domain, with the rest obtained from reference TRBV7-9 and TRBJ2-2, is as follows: DTGVSQNPRHKITKRGQNVTFRCDPISEHNRLYWYRQTLGQGPEFLTYFQNEAQLEKSRLLSDRFSAERPKGSFSTLEIQRTEQGDSAMYLCASSRGQGDTGELFFGEGSRLTVL.

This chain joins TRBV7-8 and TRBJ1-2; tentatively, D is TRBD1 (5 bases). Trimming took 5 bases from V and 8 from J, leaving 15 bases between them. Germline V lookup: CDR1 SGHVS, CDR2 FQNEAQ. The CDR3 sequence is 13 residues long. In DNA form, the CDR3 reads TGTGCCAGCAGCCCGGGGCGTCGCGCCGGCTACACCTTC. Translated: CASSPGRRAGYTF.

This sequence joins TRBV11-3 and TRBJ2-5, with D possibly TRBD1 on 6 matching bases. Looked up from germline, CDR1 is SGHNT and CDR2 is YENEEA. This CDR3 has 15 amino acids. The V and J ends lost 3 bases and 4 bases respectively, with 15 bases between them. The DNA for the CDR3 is TGTGCCAGCAGCTTGGGCGCAGGGGTAGGAGAGACCCAGTACTTC. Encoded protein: CASSLGAGVGETQYF. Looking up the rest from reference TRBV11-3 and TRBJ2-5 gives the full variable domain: EAGVVQSPRYKIIEKKQPVAFWCNPISGHNTLYWYLQNLGQGPELLIRYENEEAVDDSQLPKDRFSAERLKGVDSTLKIQPAELGDSAVYLCASSLGAGVGETQYFGPGTRLLVL.

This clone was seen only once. For the CDR3, the DNA is TGTGCCAGCAGGCCGGGAATCTCCTATGGCTACACCTTC. This encodes CASRPGISYGYTF. The rearrangement links TRBV6-5 to TRBJ1-2, with D unclear. The CDR3 is made up of 13 amino acids. The ends were cut back, 6 bases at V and 4 bases at J, with 12 bases in the middle. The V gene's germline CDR1 is MNHEY and CDR2 SVGAGI.

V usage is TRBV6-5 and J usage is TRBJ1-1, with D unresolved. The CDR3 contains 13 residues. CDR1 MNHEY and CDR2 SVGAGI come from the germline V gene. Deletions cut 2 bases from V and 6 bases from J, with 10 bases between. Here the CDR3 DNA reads TGTGCCAGCAGTTACAAGTGGGGTTCTGAAGCTTTCTTT. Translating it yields CASSYKWGSEAFF.

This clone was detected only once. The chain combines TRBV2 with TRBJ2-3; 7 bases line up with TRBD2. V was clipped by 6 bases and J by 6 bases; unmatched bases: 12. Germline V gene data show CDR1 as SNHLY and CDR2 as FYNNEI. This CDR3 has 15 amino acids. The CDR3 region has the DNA TGTGCCAGCAGCCCGGGACTAATGTCGTCGGATACGCAGTATTTT. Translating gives CASSPGLMSSDTQYF. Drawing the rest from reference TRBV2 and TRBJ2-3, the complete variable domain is EPEVTQTPSHQVTQMGQEVILRCVPISNHLYFYWYRQILGQKVEFLVSFYNNEISEKSEIFDDQFSVERPDGSNFTLKIRSTKLEDSAMYFCASSPGLMSSDTQYFGPGTRLTVL.

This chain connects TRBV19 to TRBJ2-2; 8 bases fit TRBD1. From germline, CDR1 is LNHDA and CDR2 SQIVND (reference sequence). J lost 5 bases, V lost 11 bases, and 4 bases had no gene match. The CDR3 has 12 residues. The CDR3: CACQGATGELFF. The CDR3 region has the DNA TGTGCCTGCCAGGGGGCTACCGGGGAGCTGTTTTTT.

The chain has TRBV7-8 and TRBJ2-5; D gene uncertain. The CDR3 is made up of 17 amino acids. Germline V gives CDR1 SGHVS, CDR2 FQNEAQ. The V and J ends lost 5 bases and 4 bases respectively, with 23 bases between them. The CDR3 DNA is TGTGCCAGCAGCACCCCCCGCGGTCGCAGGCGAGGAGAGACCCAGTACTTC. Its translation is CASSTPRGRRRGETQYF.

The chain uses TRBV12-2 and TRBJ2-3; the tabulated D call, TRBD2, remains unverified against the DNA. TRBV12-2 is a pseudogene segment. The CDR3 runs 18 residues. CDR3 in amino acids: CASRLVPAEKDAADTQYF. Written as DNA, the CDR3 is TGTGCAAGTCGCTTAGTACCCGCGGAGAAGGATGCCGCAGATACGCAGTATTTT.

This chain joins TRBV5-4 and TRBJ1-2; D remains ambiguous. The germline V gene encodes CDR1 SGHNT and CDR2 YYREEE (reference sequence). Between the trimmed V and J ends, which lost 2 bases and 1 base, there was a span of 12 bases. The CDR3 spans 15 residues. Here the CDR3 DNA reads TGTGCCAGCAGCTTTCGAGGCAGCTATAACTATGGCTACACCTTC. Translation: CASSFRGSYNYGYTF.

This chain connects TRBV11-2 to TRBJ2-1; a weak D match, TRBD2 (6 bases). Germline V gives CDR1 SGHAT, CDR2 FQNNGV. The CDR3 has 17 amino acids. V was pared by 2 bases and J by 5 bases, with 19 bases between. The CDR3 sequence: CASSLRAYGEANNEQFF. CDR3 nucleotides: TGTGCCAGCAGCTTACGGGCCTACGGGGAGGCCAACAATGAGCAGTTCTTC. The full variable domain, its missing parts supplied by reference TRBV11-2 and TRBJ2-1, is EAGVAQSPRYKIIEKRQSVAFWCNPISGHATLYWYQQILGQGPKLLIQFQNNGVVDDSQLPKDRFSAERLKGVDSTLKIQPAKLEDSAVYLCASSLRAYGEANNEQFFGPGTRLTVL.

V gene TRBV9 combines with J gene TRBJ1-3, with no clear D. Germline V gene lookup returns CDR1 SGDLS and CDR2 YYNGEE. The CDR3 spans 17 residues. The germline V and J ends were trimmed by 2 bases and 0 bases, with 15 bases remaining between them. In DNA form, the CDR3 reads TGTGCCAGCAGCGTGGCCCCTACGCGGAGCTCTGGAAACACCATATATTTT. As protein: CASSVAPTRSSGNTIYF.

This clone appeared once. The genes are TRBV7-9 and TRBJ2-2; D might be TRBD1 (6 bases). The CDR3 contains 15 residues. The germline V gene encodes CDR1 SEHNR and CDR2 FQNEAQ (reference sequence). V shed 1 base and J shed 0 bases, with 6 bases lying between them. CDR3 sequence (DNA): TGTGCCAGCAGCTTAGAGGGGGCGAACACCGGGGAGCTGTTTTTT. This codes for CASSLEGANTGELFF.

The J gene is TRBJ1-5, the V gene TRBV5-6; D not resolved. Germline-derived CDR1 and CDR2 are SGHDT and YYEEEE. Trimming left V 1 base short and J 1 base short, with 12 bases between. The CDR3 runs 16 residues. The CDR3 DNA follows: TGTGCCAGCAGCTTGTACCAGAGGAAGAGCAATCAGCCCCAGCATTTT. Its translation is CASSLYQRKSNQPQHF.

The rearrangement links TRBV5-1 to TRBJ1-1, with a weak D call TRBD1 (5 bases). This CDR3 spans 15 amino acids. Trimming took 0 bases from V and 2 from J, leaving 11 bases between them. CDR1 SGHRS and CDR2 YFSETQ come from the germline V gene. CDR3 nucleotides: TGCGCCAGCAGCTTGGGGGGGACCCCCAACACTGAAGCTTTCTTT. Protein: CASSLGGTPNTEAFF.

The chain's CDR3 is CASSLRDRGSTEAFF. The CDR3 bases are TGTGCCAGCAGCCTCCGGGACAGGGGGTCGACTGAAGCTTTCTTT. This chain joins TRBV6-5 and TRBJ1-1; 11 bases line up with TRBD1. Germline CDR1 reads MNHEY; CDR2 reads SVGAGI. This CDR3 has 15 residues. The J segment lost 5 bases and the V segment lost 6 bases, leaving 8 bases of the junction unmatched.

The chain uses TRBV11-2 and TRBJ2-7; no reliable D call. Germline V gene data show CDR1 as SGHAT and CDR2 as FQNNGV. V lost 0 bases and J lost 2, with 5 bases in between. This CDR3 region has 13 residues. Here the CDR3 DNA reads TGTGCCAGCAGCTTAGAGGGGACCTACGAGCAGTACTTC. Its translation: CASSLEGTYEQYF.

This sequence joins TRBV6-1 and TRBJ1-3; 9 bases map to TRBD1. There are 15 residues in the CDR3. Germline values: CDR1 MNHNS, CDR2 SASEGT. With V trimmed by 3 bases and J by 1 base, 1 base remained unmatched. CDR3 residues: CASSEGTGSGNTIYF. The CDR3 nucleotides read TGTGCCAGCAGTGAGGGGACAGGGTCTGGAAACACCATATATTTT.

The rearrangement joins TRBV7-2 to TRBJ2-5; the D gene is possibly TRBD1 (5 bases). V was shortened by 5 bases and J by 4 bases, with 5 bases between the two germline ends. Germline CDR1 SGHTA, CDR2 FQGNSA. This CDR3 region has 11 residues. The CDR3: CASSQGETQYF. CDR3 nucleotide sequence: TGTGCCAGCAGCCAGGGAGAGACCCAGTACTTC.

The CDR3 region has the DNA TGCGCCAGCAGCTTGATCTGGAGATCGCAAGAGACCCAGTACTTC. Encoded protein: CASSLIWRSQETQYF. The chain has TRBV5-1 and TRBJ2-5, with D hard to call. Trimming left V 1 base short and J 2 bases short, with 12 bases between. Germline V gives CDR1 SGHRS, CDR2 YFSETQ. This CDR3 has 15 amino acids.

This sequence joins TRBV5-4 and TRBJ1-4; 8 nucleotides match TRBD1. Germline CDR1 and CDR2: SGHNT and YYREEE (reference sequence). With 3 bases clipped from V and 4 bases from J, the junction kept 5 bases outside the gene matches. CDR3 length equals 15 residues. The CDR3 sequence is CASSSGQGINEKLFF. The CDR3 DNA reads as TGTGCCAGCAGCTCCGGACAGGGAATTAATGAAAAACTGTTTTTT.

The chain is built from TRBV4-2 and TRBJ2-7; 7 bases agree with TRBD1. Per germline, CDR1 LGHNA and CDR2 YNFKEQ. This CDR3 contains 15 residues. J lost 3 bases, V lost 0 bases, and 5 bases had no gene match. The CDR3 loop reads CASSQEAGGHYEQYF. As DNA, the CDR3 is TGTGCCAGCAGCCAAGAGGCAGGGGGACACTACGAGCAGTACTTC.

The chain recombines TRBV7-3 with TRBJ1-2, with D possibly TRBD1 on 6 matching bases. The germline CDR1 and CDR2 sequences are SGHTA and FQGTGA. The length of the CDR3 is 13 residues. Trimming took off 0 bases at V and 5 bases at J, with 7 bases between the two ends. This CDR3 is CASSLTGGYGYTF. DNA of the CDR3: TGTGCCAGCAGCTTAACAGGGGGGTATGGCTACACCTTC.

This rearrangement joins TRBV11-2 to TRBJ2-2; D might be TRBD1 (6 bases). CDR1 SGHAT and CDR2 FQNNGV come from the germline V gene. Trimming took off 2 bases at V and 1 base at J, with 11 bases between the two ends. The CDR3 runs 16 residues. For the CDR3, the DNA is TGTGCCAGCAGCTTATGGATACAGGGGAACACCGGGGAGCTGTTTTTT. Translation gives CASSLWIQGNTGELFF.

This CDR3 reads CASSPSPGADTQYF. The CDR3 DNA reads as TGTGCCAGCAGTCCTAGCCCCGGCGCAGATACGCAGTATTTT. The chain couples TRBV6-1 to TRBJ2-3; perhaps TRBD2 as D (5 bases). The CDR3 contains 14 residues. Trimming took off 5 bases at V and 4 bases at J, with 13 bases between the two ends. In germline, CDR1 is MNHNS, CDR2 SASEGT.

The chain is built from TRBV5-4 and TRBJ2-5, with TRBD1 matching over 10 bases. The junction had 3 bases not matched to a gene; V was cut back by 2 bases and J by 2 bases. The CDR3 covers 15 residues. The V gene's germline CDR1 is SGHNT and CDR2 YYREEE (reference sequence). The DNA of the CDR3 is TGTGCCAGCAGCTTAGACAGGGGGCGTCAAGAGACCCAGTACTTC. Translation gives CASSLDRGRQETQYF.

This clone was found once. This CDR3 reads CASSPPNQPQHF. For the CDR3, the DNA is TGTGCCAGCAGCCCCCCCAATCAGCCCCAGCATTTT. The gene calls are TRBV7-9 and TRBJ1-5; D remains ambiguous. Germline V gene data show CDR1 as SEHNR and CDR2 as FQNEAQ (reference sequence). V was trimmed by 5 bases and J by 3 bases, leaving 5 bases between them. The CDR3 loop spans 12 amino acids.

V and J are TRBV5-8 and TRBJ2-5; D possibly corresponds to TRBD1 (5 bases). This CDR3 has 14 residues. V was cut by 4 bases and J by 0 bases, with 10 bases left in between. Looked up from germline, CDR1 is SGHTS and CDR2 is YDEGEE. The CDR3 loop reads CASSDQGYQETQYF. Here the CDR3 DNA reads TGTGCCAGCAGCGATCAGGGATACCAAGAGACCCAGTACTTC. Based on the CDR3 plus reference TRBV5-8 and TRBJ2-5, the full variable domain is EAGVTQSPTHLIKTRGQQATLRCSPISGHTSVYWYQQALGLGLQFLLWYDEGEERNRGNFPPRFSGRQFPNYSSELNVNALELEDSALYLCASSDQGYQETQYFGPGTRLLVL.

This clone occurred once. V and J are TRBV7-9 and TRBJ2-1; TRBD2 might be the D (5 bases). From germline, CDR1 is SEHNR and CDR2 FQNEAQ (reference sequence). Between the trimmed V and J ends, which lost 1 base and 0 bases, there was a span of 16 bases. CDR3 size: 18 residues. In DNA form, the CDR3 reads TGTGCCAGCAGCTTAGTAGGCGGGTTCTTGAGCTCCTACAATGAGCAGTTCTTC. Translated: CASSLVGGFLSSYNEQFF.

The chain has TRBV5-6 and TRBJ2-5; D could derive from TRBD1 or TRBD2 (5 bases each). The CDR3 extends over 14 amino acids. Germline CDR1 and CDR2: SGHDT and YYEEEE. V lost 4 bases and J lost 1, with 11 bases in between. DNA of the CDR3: TGTGCCAGCAGCACGGGGCCGAGCCAAGAGACCCAGTACTTC. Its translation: CASSTGPSQETQYF.

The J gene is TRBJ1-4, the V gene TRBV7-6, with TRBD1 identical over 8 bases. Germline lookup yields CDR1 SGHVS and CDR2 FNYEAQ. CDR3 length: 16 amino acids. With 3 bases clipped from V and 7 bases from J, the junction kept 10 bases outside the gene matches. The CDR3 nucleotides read TGTGCCAGCAGCTTCCGCCCAGGGGGCTTCGGTGAAAAACTGTTTTTT. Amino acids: CASSFRPGGFGEKLFF.